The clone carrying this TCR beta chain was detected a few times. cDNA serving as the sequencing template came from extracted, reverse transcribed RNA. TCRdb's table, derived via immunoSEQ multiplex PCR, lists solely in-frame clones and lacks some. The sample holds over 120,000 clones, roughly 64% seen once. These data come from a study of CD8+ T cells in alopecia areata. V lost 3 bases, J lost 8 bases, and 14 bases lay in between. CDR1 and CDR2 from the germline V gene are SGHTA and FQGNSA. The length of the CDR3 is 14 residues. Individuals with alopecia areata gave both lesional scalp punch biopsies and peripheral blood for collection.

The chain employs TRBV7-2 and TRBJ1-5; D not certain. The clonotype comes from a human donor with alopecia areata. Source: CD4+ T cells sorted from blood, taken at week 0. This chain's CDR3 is CASSFLGVSEPQHF. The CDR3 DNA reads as TGTGCCAGCAGCTTCCTAGGAGTATCGGAGCCCCAGCATTTT.